Listed below are T cell receptor beta chains from one sample, sequenced in a study of graft-versus-host responses after intestinal transplantation. These receptors have no known antigen. Clones were read by immunoSEQ multiplex PCR, and TCRdb kept only the in-frame ones, dropping some. The table has around 100,000 clones, 91% seen once; the top ten hold roughly 0.2%. Sequencing used unstimulated CD4+ T cells sorted from spleen or lymph node cells, obtained before transplant. The source is a human donor who was the organ donor for an intestinal transplant. Both conserved end residues are part of each CDR3. The order of the fields is D gene, V gene, J gene, clone size, CDR3 protein, CDR3 DNA. D genes are given only for firm matches. Clone size is given for some rows only: seen once, a few or many times, or a class if the clone is expanded.

d_call: TRBD1; v_call: TRBV19; j_call: TRBJ2-7; clone_size: .; cdr3_aa: CASTLTGGSYEQYF; cdr3_nt: TGTGCCAGTACCCTGACAGGGGGTTCCTACGAGCAGTACTTC
d_call: .; v_call: TRBV7-2; j_call: TRBJ1-5; clone_size: .; cdr3_aa: CASSGGRAGGQPQHF; cdr3_nt: TGTGCCAGCAGCGGAGGGCGGGCCGGAGGTCAGCCCCAGCATTTT
d_call: TRBD1; v_call: TRBV5-1; j_call: TRBJ1-4; clone_size: .; cdr3_aa: CASSGSGTGGEKLFF; cdr3_nt: TGCGCCAGCAGCGGGTCCGGGACAGGGGGCGAAAAACTGTTTTTT
d_call: TRBD2; v_call: TRBV9; j_call: TRBJ2-3; clone_size: .; cdr3_aa: CASTVGGGVGSDTQYF; cdr3_nt: TGTGCCAGCACCGTTGGCGGGGGGGTGGGTTCAGATACGCAGTATTTT
d_call: TRBD2; v_call: TRBV4-2; j_call: TRBJ2-3; clone_size: .; cdr3_aa: CASSQAVGGAGTDTQYF; cdr3_nt: TGTGCCAGCAGCCAAGCAGTCGGGGGGGCGGGCACAGATACGCAGTATTTT
d_call: .; v_call: TRBV15; j_call: TRBJ1-1; clone_size: .; cdr3_aa: CATSNLRLGGEAFF; cdr3_nt: TGTGCCACCAGCAATCTCCGGTTAGGGGGGGAGGCTTTCTTT
d_call: .; v_call: TRBV19; j_call: TRBJ1-4; clone_size: .; cdr3_aa: CASSNRMSTNEKLFF; cdr3_nt: TGTGCCAGTTCGAACAGGATGTCAACTAATGAAAAACTGTTTTTT
d_call: .; v_call: TRBV5-4; j_call: TRBJ2-1; clone_size: .; cdr3_aa: CASSSPRTRGDEQFF; cdr3_nt: TGTGCCAGCAGCTCACCGCGGACCCGCGGGGATGAGCAGTTCTTC
d_call: TRBD2; v_call: TRBV11-2; j_call: TRBJ2-7; clone_size: .; cdr3_aa: CASSLRGGPYEQYF; cdr3_nt: TGTGCCAGCAGCTTGCGGGGGGGCCCCTACGAGCAGTACTTC
d_call: .; v_call: TRBV6-5; j_call: TRBJ1-3; clone_size: few; cdr3_aa: CASSRTRVSGNTIYF; cdr3_nt: TGTGCCAGCAGTCGGACACGCGTCTCTGGAAACACCATATATTTT
d_call: .; v_call: TRBV7-2; j_call: TRBJ2-3; clone_size: once; cdr3_aa: CASSPDYLSTDTQYF; cdr3_nt: TGTGCCAGCAGCCCAGACTATCTGAGCACAGATACGCAGTATTTT
d_call: .; v_call: TRBV27; j_call: TRBJ1-1; clone_size: .; cdr3_aa: CASSFRGTEAFF; cdr3_nt: TGTGCCAGCAGTTTTCGAGGGACTGAAGCTTTCTTT
d_call: .; v_call: TRBV5-1; j_call: TRBJ2-7; clone_size: .; cdr3_aa: CASSLRGGGEQYF; cdr3_nt: TGCGCCAGCAGCCTGCGGGGAGGTGGGGAGCAGTACTTC
d_call: .; v_call: TRBV9; j_call: TRBJ2-2; clone_size: .; cdr3_aa: CASSVTHGELFF; cdr3_nt: TGTGCCAGCAGCGTCACTCACGGGGAGCTGTTTTTT
d_call: .; v_call: TRBV11-2; j_call: TRBJ1-2; clone_size: .; cdr3_aa: CASSLDRFRYTF; cdr3_nt: TGTGCCAGCAGCCTTGACAGGTTCCGCTACACCTTC
d_call: .; v_call: TRBV4-2; j_call: TRBJ2-7; clone_size: .; cdr3_aa: CASSTPRGATYEQYF; cdr3_nt: TGTGCCAGCAGCACCCCACGGGGGGCAACCTACGAGCAGTACTTC
d_call: TRBD2; v_call: TRBV2; j_call: TRBJ2-3; clone_size: .; cdr3_aa: CASSRLAGSTDTQYF; cdr3_nt: TGTGCCAGCAGTCGTCTAGCGGGGAGCACAGATACGCAGTATTTT
d_call: .; v_call: TRBV2; j_call: TRBJ2-5; clone_size: .; cdr3_aa: CASKEGQETQYF; cdr3_nt: TGTGCCAGCAAGGAGGGCCAAGAGACCCAGTACTTC
d_call: TRBD1; v_call: TRBV7-2; j_call: TRBJ2-2; clone_size: .; cdr3_aa: CASSSWAGTARTGELFF; cdr3_nt: TGTGCCAGCAGCTCATGGGCCGGGACAGCACGCACCGGGGAGCTGTTTTTT
d_call: .; v_call: TRBV2; j_call: TRBJ2-7; clone_size: .; cdr3_aa: CASRYIPGRGTYEQYF; cdr3_nt: TGTGCCAGCAGATATATACCCGGTCGCGGAACCTACGAGCAGTACTTC
d_call: TRBD1; v_call: TRBV7-2; j_call: TRBJ2-7; clone_size: .; cdr3_aa: CASSLAGTEPYEQYF; cdr3_nt: TGTGCCAGCAGCTTAGCCGGGACAGAGCCCTACGAGCAGTACTTC
d_call: .; v_call: TRBV18; j_call: TRBJ2-5; clone_size: .; cdr3_aa: CASSPPSNQETQYF; cdr3_nt: TGTGCCAGCTCACCACCTTCCAATCAAGAGACCCAGTACTTC
d_call: TRBD1; v_call: TRBV6-5; j_call: TRBJ2-7; clone_size: once; cdr3_aa: CASIRQGIRYEQYF; cdr3_nt: TGTGCCAGCATTCGACAGGGGATTCGCTACGAGCAGTACTTC
d_call: .; v_call: TRBV19; j_call: TRBJ1-5; clone_size: few; cdr3_aa: CASRPDRSNQPQHF; cdr3_nt: TGTGCCAGTCGACCGGACAGATCCAATCAGCCCCAGCATTTT
d_call: TRBD1; v_call: TRBV9; j_call: TRBJ2-2; clone_size: .; cdr3_aa: CASSSRQGGGTGELFF; cdr3_nt: TGTGCCAGCAGCAGTCGACAGGGTGGAGGCACCGGGGAGCTGTTTTTT
d_call: .; v_call: TRBV11-3; j_call: TRBJ1-5; clone_size: .; cdr3_aa: CASTTGWRNQPQHF; cdr3_nt: TGTGCCAGCACCACGGGGTGGCGCAATCAGCCCCAGCATTTT
d_call: .; v_call: TRBV4-1; j_call: TRBJ1-4; clone_size: few; cdr3_aa: CASSQEGPGGEKLFF; cdr3_nt: TGCGCCAGCAGCCAAGAAGGGCCTGGAGGTGAAAAACTGTTTTTT
d_call: .; v_call: TRBV5-1; j_call: TRBJ1-6; clone_size: .; cdr3_aa: CASSSSATSNSPLHF; cdr3_nt: TGCGCCAGCAGCTCCTCTGCAACGAGTAATTCACCCCTCCACTTT
d_call: .; v_call: TRBV7-3; j_call: TRBJ2-5; clone_size: .; cdr3_aa: CASSSSNRETQYF; cdr3_nt: TGTGCCAGCAGCTCATCCAATCGGGAGACCCAGTACTTC
d_call: TRBD2; v_call: TRBV7-9; j_call: TRBJ2-7; clone_size: .; cdr3_aa: CASSPLAEKRYEQYF; cdr3_nt: TGTGCCAGCAGCCCTCTAGCGGAGAAAAGGTACGAGCAGTACTTC
d_call: .; v_call: TRBV6-1; j_call: TRBJ2-5; clone_size: .; cdr3_aa: CASSEVGLGKETQYF; cdr3_nt: TGTGCCAGCAGTGAAGTTGGGCTTGGAAAAGAGACCCAGTACTTC
d_call: .; v_call: TRBV7-3; j_call: TRBJ1-6; clone_size: once; cdr3_aa: CASSYGQPHSPLHF; cdr3_nt: TGTGCCAGCAGCTACGGACAGCCTCATTCACCCCTCCACTTT
d_call: TRBD2; v_call: TRBV7-2; j_call: TRBJ2-3; clone_size: .; cdr3_aa: CASSGTSGGKSTDTQYF; cdr3_nt: TGTGCCAGCAGCGGGACTAGCGGGGGTAAAAGCACAGATACGCAGTATTTT
d_call: .; v_call: TRBV7-9; j_call: TRBJ1-6; clone_size: once; cdr3_aa: CASSLAGAINSPLHF; cdr3_nt: TGTGCCAGCAGCTTAGCGGGGGCCATAAATTCACCCCTCCACTTT
d_call: .; v_call: TRBV5-6; j_call: TRBJ2-3; clone_size: .; cdr3_aa: CASGLREGLTDTQYF; cdr3_nt: TGTGCCAGCGGCTTAAGAGAGGGTTTGACAGATACGCAGTATTTT
d_call: .; v_call: TRBV30; j_call: TRBJ2-3; clone_size: .; cdr3_aa: CAWSVLTRNTDTQYF; cdr3_nt: TGTGCCTGGAGTGTATTGACTAGAAACACAGATACGCAGTATTTT
d_call: .; v_call: TRBV2; j_call: TRBJ2-2; clone_size: .; cdr3_aa: CASSGTAANTGELFF; cdr3_nt: TGTGCCAGCAGTGGGACAGCCGCGAACACCGGGGAGCTGTTTTTT
d_call: .; v_call: TRBV4-1; j_call: TRBJ2-1; clone_size: .; cdr3_aa: CASSQDLRLTSYNEQFF; cdr3_nt: TGCGCCAGCAGCCAAGATCTTAGGCTGACTTCCTACAATGAGCAGTTCTTC
d_call: .; v_call: TRBV9; j_call: TRBJ2-3; clone_size: .; cdr3_aa: CASSPRGHTTQYF; cdr3_nt: TGTGCCAGCAGCCCAAGGGGACATACTACGCAGTATTTT
d_call: TRBD1; v_call: TRBV28; j_call: TRBJ1-2; clone_size: .; cdr3_aa: CASSGPGQGKRGYTF; cdr3_nt: TGTGCCAGCAGTGGGCCGGGACAGGGGAAGAGGGGCTACACCTTC
d_call: .; v_call: TRBV15; j_call: TRBJ1-2; clone_size: .; cdr3_aa: CATSRDPAADRAF; cdr3_nt: TGTGCCACCAGCAGAGATCCAGCCGCGGACAGAGCCTTC
d_call: TRBD1; v_call: TRBV9; j_call: TRBJ1-2; clone_size: .; cdr3_aa: CASSGGQGADGYTF; cdr3_nt: TGTGCCAGCAGCGGGGGACAGGGGGCCGATGGCTACACCTTC
d_call: .; v_call: TRBV7-3; j_call: TRBJ2-3; clone_size: .; cdr3_aa: CASSLGGTDTQYF; cdr3_nt: TGTGCCAGCAGCTTAGGGGGGACAGATACGCAGTATTTT
d_call: TRBD1; v_call: TRBV29-1; j_call: TRBJ2-2; clone_size: once; cdr3_aa: CSGTGGTGELFF; cdr3_nt: TGCAGCGGTACAGGGGGTACCGGGGAGCTGTTTTTT
d_call: TRBD1; v_call: TRBV5-1; j_call: TRBJ2-7; clone_size: .; cdr3_aa: CASKQGTGTSEQYF; cdr3_nt: TGCGCCAGCAAACAGGGGACAGGAACCTCGGAGCAGTACTTC
d_call: TRBD1; v_call: TRBV5-1; j_call: TRBJ1-1; clone_size: .; cdr3_aa: CASSWTGMNTEAFF; cdr3_nt: TGCGCCAGCAGCTGGACAGGGATGAACACTGAAGCTTTCTTT